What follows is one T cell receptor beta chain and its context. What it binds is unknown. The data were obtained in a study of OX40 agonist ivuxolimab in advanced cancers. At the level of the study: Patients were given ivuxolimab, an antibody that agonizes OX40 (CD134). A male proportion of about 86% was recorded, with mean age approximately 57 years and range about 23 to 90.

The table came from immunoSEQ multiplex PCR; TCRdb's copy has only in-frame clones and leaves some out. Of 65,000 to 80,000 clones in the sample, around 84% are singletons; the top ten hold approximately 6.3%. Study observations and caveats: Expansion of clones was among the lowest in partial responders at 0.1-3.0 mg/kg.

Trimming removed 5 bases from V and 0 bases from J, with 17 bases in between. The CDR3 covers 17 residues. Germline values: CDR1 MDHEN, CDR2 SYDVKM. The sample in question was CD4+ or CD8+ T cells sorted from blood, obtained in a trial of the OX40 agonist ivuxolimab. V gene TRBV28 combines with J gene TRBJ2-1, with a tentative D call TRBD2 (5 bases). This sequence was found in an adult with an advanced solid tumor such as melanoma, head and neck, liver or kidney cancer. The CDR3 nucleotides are TGTGCCAGCAGTAAGTCTCGCGGGTTCTACTCCTACAATGAGCAGTTCTTC. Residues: CASSKSRGFYSYNEQFF. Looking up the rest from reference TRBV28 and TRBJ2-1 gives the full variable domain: DVKVTQSSRYLVKRTGEKVFLECVQDMDHENMFWYRQDPGLGLRLIYFSYDVKMKEKGDIPEGYSVSREKKERFSLILESASTNQTSMYLCASSKSRGFYSYNEQFFGPGTRLTVL.